This T cell receptor beta chain stems from a study of yellow fever vaccine responses in identical twins. A note on this clonotype: Its antigen is currently unknown.

Using its own MiXCR run on the RT-PCR reads, TCRdb lists one record per CDR3 protein. Here the sample spans about 20,000 distinct CDR3 sequences, around three quarters being singletons. Overall study findings and caveats: A vaccine T cell response that seemed partly convergent and partly personalized was reported in twins.

Germline V gene sequence: CDR1 MGHRA, CDR2 YSYEKL. The CDR3 loop spans 12 amino acids. Trimming removed 0 bases from V and 10 bases from J, with 6 bases in between. This rearrangement joins TRBV4-1 to TRBJ1-4, with D uncertain. The sample consisted of T cells from blood (PBMCs), unsorted or a sorted subset (not recorded which), taken before or after yellow fever vaccination (not recorded which). The receptor's source is a woman in her late teens or twenties who received the yellow fever vaccine. CDR3 amino acids: CASSQDVGKLFF. The CDR3 DNA is TGCGCCAGCAGCCAAGATGTGGGAAAACTGTTTTTT.